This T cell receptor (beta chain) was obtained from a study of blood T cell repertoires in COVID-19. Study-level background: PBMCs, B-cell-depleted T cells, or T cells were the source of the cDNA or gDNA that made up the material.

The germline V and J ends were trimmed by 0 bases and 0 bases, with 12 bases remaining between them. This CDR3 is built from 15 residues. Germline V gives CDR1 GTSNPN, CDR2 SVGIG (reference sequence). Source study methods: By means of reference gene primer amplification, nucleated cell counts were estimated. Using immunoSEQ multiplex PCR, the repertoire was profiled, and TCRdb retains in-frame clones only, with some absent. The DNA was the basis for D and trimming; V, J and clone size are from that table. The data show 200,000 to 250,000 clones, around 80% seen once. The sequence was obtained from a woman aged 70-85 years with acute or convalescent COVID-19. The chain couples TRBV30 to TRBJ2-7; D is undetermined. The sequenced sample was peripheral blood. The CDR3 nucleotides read TGTGCCTGGAGTGTATGGCAGGTCCTCTCCTACGAGCAGTACTTC. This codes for CAWSVWQVLSYEQYF.